A single sample is the source of the 5 T cell receptor beta chains below, sequenced in a study of cytomegalovirus exposure and HLA in healthy donors (dated by TCRdb to the late 2010s). The method behind the library was the immunoSEQ multiplex PCR assay. For the multiplex PCR, a mixture combining 60 forward primers for TCR Vbeta segments and 13 reverse primers for TCR Jbeta segments was used. TCRdb took this table from immuneACCESS and kept in-frame rearrangements with V and J called. Such tables lack part of the clones; where checked against another copy, unresolved V genes explain under half of the gap, and the rest is unexplained. The sample records some 150,000 clones, 70% to 80% of which are singletons. The leading ten clones occupy around 1.9% of the sample. Sequences were obtained from PBMCs. The receptors come from a man in his forties in good health and CMV-seronegative.

The chain combines TRBV2 with TRBJ2-3; D may be TRBD2 (6 bases). Germline V gene sequence: CDR1 SNHLY, CDR2 FYNNEI. V lost 7 bases to trimming and J lost 7 bases, with 18 bases between them. This CDR3 is 14 amino acids long. In DNA form, the CDR3 reads TGTGCCAGCATGACGGGGGAGAATAGGAATACGCAGTATTTT. Its protein product is CASMTGENRNTQYF.

The rearrangement joins TRBV28 to TRBJ2-4; 8 bases are shared with TRBD2. Germline loops: CDR1 MDHEN, CDR2 SYDVKM. V trimming: 6 bases; J trimming: 9 bases; junction bases outside the gene matches: 13. CDR3 size: 15 residues. The CDR3 sequence: CASRPGLEVWSIQYF. The DNA of the CDR3 is TGTGCCAGCAGACCGGGACTAGAGGTTTGGAGCATTCAGTACTTC.

This chain joins TRBV27 and TRBJ2-1, with a possible D match to TRBD2 (5 bases). Trimming shortened V by 6 bases and J by 6 bases, and 21 bases separated the two germline ends. CDR3 length: 16 residues. Germline loops: CDR1 MNHEY, CDR2 SMNVEV (reference sequence). The CDR3 reads CASRSGLTLRGNEQFF. The CDR3 nucleotides are TGTGCCAGCAGATCGGGTCTCACCTTACGGGGCAATGAGCAGTTCTTC.

This clone was seen a single time. This rearrangement joins TRBV10-3 to TRBJ2-1; TRBD1 matches at 8 bases. Per germline, CDR1 ENHRY and CDR2 SYGVKD. The CDR3 loop spans 15 amino acids. V lost 5 bases and J lost 6; bases outside the gene matches: 9. CDR3 DNA: TGTGCCATCAGTCGGGACAGGAGACCTGTCAATGAGCAGTTCTTC. Its protein product is CAISRDRRPVNEQFF.

The rearrangement joins TRBV2 to TRBJ2-1; TRBD2 agrees at 7 bases. The trim removed 0 bases at V and 0 bases at J, leaving 5 bases unmatched. From germline, CDR1 is SNHLY and CDR2 FYNNEI. The CDR3 is 17 amino acids. The CDR3 loop reads CASSEARLAGSYNEQFF. The DNA for the CDR3 is TGTGCCAGCAGTGAAGCGCGACTAGCAGGCTCCTACAATGAGCAGTTCTTC.